This TCR beta chain was observed in a study of shared clonotypes between healthy human individuals. Bulk PBMC genomic DNA spanned ten immunoSEQ deep plates. TCRdb's copy holds only in-frame clones and misses some; the assay was immunoSEQ multiplex PCR. The sample comprises about half a million clones, about 78% of which are singletons, and around 12% rests with the top ten. The clonotype was recovered from a woman aged 40 to 50 in good health. Some clones in this sample may be carry-over from other donors' samples. The sample consisted of PBMCs.

The CDR3 DNA is TGTGCCAGCAGGAGAATACAGAGCTCCTACAATGAGCAGTTCTTC. This codes for CASRRIQSSYNEQFF. The chain links TRBV28 to TRBJ2-1, with D uncertain. The germline V and J ends were trimmed by 6 bases and 0 bases, with 12 bases remaining between them. The CDR3 length is 15 residues. Germline V CDR1 and CDR2: MDHEN, SYDVKM. Full variable domain (outside the CDR3, taken from reference TRBV28 and TRBJ2-1): DVKVTQSSRYLVKRTGEKVFLECVQDMDHENMFWYRQDPGLGLRLIYFSYDVKMKEKGDIPEGYSVSREKKERFSLILESASTNQTSMYLCASRRIQSSYNEQFFGPGTRLTVL.